Each of the 30 T cell receptor beta chains below was sequenced from the same sample in a study of blood T cell repertoires in COVID-19. Here immunoSEQ multiplex PCR was the method, and the copy in TCRdb shows in-frame clones only, minus some. The data show 250,000 to 400,000 clones, around 90% seen once. Sequenced sample: peripheral blood. All receptors derive from a woman under 40 with COVID-19, enrolled during active disease.

The chain employs TRBV14 and TRBJ2-1; TRBD2 agrees at 11 bases. Looked up from germline, CDR1 is SGHDN and CDR2 is FVKESK. V lost 7 bases, J lost 4 bases, and 6 bases stayed unmatched. The CDR3 is 15 amino acids. The CDR3 nucleotides read TGTGCCAGCAACCCTACTAGCGGGAGATACAATGAGCAGTTCTTC. Protein sequence: CASNPTSGRYNEQFF.

Notes on this clone: Germline and junction disagree at one end, which may indicate a read error. The CDR3 bases are TGTGCTAGTGGCTTGGACAGGGGAATAGATACGCAGTATTTT. This gives the protein CASGLDRGIDTQYF. The genes are TRBV12-5 and TRBJ2-3; TRBD1 matches at 9 bases. Germline V CDR1 and CDR2: LGHNT, FRNRAP. The CDR3 sequence is 14 residues long.

The CDR3 region has the DNA TGCGCCAGCAGTGACCAGGGGACCTATAATTCACCCCTCCACTTT. Translating gives CASSDQGTYNSPLHF. This chain links TRBV10-2 with TRBJ1-6; TRBD1 is a possible D gene (6 bases). The CDR3 length is 15 residues. CDR1 is WSHSY, CDR2 SAAADI, per germline. The ends were cut back, 3 bases at V and 2 bases at J, with 8 bases in the middle.

This chain uses TRBV5-1 with TRBJ2-3; 9 bases are a match to TRBD1. V lost 0 bases and J lost 4; bases outside the gene matches: 6. CDR3 size: 16 residues. Germline V lookup: CDR1 SGHRS, CDR2 YFSETQ. CDR3 sequence reads: CASSLARTGDADTQYF. The CDR3 nucleotides read TGCGCCAGCAGCTTGGCCCGGACAGGGGATGCAGATACGCAGTATTTT.

The chain joins TRBV10-2 to TRBJ2-7, with TRBD2 identical over 15 bases. Germline CDR1 and CDR2: WSHSY and SAAADI. J lost 0 bases, V lost 2 bases, and 5 bases had no gene match. There are 18 residues in the CDR3. The CDR3: CASSEGTSGRMSSYEQYF. CDR3 coding DNA: TGCGCCAGCAGTGAGGGGACTAGCGGGAGGATGAGCTCCTACGAGCAGTACTTC.

Details on this clone: The same CDR3 also results from other DNA sequences found in this sample. V and J are TRBV19 and TRBJ1-1, with D perhaps matching TRBD1 (5 bases). CDR1 is LNHDA and CDR2 is SQIVND in the germline V gene (reference sequence). V lost 3 bases, J lost 1 base, and 6 bases lay in between. The CDR3 length is 13 residues. DNA for the CDR3: TGTGCCAGTAGTATCCAGGGGAACACTGAAGCTTTCTTT. Translated: CASSIQGNTEAFF.

V and J are TRBV6-5 and TRBJ1-5; 7 nucleotides match TRBD1. CDR3 size: 15 residues. Germline lookup yields CDR1 MNHEY and CDR2 SVGAGI. The J segment lost 5 bases and the V segment lost 6 bases, leaving 10 bases of the junction unmatched. The DNA of the CDR3 is TGTGCCAGCAGCACCCGGGACAGCCCGCATCAGCCCCAGCATTTT. Protein product: CASSTRDSPHQPQHF.

Here the CDR3 reads CATSEKPGTSGRNEQFF. CDR3 nucleotide sequence: TGTGCCACCAGTGAAAAACCCGGGACTAGCGGGAGGAATGAGCAGTTCTTC. The rearrangement uses TRBV24-1 and TRBJ2-1; 15 bases are a match to TRBD2. The ends lost 4 bases at V and 7 bases at J; junction bases unmatched: 7. This CDR3 contains 17 residues. From germline, CDR1 is KGHDR and CDR2 SFDVKD.

In its sample, this clone was seen a few times. This chain's CDR3 is CASSEVEVQYF. The DNA for the CDR3 is TGCGCCAGCAGTGAGGTGGAGGTGCAGTACTTC. The chain carries TRBV10-2 and TRBJ2-7; TRBD2 might be the D (5 bases). The CDR3 has 11 residues. CDR1 is WSHSY, CDR2 SAAADI, per germline. Between the trimmed V and J ends, which lost 2 bases and 9 bases, there was a span of 8 bases.

This chain connects TRBV5-1 to TRBJ1-1, with 10 bases that match TRBD1. V shed 4 bases, J shed 4 bases, and the junction held 16 bases outside the gene matches. CDR3 size: 18 residues. Looked up from germline, CDR1 is SGHRS and CDR2 is YFSETQ. The CDR3 nucleotides read TGCGCCAGCAGCCTTAGAATCACCACGGACAGGGGGATCACTGAAGCTTTCTTT. Protein product: CASSLRITTDRGITEAFF.

The chain joins TRBV6-1 to TRBJ2-7; 14 positions match TRBD2. The CDR3 runs to 17 residues. In germline, CDR1 is MNHNS, CDR2 SASEGT. V gave up 4 bases and J gave up 2 bases; unmatched junction bases: 7. The CDR3 loop reads CASSGTSGRSTTYEQYF. CDR3 DNA: TGTGCCAGCAGTGGGACTAGCGGGAGGTCCACCACCTACGAGCAGTACTTC.

This sequence joins TRBV28 and TRBJ1-1, with D unresolved. Per germline, CDR1 MDHEN and CDR2 SYDVKM. The V gene lost 5 bases and the J gene lost 6 bases, with 16 bases spanning the gap. The CDR3 runs to 14 residues. DNA for the CDR3: TGTGCCAGCAGTGTAACAAGGGAGGTATCTGAAGCTTTCTTT. Encoded protein: CASSVTREVSEAFF. Variable domain in full (rest from reference TRBV28 and TRBJ1-1): DVKVTQSSRYLVKRTGEKVFLECVQDMDHENMFWYRQDPGLGLRLIYFSYDVKMKEKGDIPEGYSVSREKKERFSLILESASTNQTSMYLCASSVTREVSEAFFGQGTRLTVV.

CDR3 coding DNA: TGTGCTAGTGGTTTGTCCGAAACAGGGGGCGGTGAGACCCAGTACTTC. It encodes CASGLSETGGGETQYF. The chain employs TRBV12-5 and TRBJ2-5; 9 positions match TRBD1. V was pared by 2 bases and J by 5 bases, with 9 bases of the junction left unmatched. CDR3 size: 16 residues. Germline-derived CDR1 and CDR2 are LGHNT and FRNRAP.

This rearrangement joins TRBV19 to TRBJ2-7; 8 bases agree with TRBD2. V gave up 4 bases and J gave up 7 bases; unmatched junction bases: 9. Germline V gene sequence: CDR1 LNHDA, CDR2 SQIVND (reference sequence). CDR3 length: 14 amino acids. The CDR3 DNA reads TGTGCCAGTAGTAGGGGGACTAGTGGTGCGGAGCAGTACTTC. Its translation: CASSRGTSGAEQYF.

This clone was detected only once. The chain has TRBV7-7 and TRBJ2-7; a weak D match, TRBD2 (5 bases). Trimming removed 1 base at V and 7 bases at J, with 11 bases between. This CDR3 is 13 amino acids long. Per the germline V gene, CDR1 is SSHAT and CDR2 is FNYEAQ (reference sequence). The CDR3 loop is CASSLGGDEEQYF. CDR3 nucleotides: TGTGCCAGCAGCTTAGGGGGAGACGAGGAGCAGTACTTC.

The chain couples TRBV24-1 to TRBJ1-1; weak D call: TRBD1 (5 bases). The CDR3 contains 13 residues. V shed 5 bases and J shed 2 bases, with 8 bases lying between them. CDR1 and CDR2 (germline): KGHDR, SFDVKD. The CDR3 is CATSGGGNTEAFF. Here the CDR3 DNA reads TGTGCCACCAGTGGGGGGGGAAACACTGAAGCTTTCTTT.

The V gene is TRBV3-1 (or the pseudogene TRBV3-2), the J gene TRBJ2-1, with a weak D call TRBD2 (6 bases). V lost 1 base to trimming and J lost 13 bases, with 17 bases between them. Germline assignment: CDR1 LGHDT and CDR2 YNNKEL (reference sequence). This CDR3 contains 14 residues. The CDR3 nucleotides are TGTGCCAGCAGCCAAGGTCGGTTCCCTAGCGAACAGTTCTTC. This translates into CASSQGRFPSEQFF.

The rearrangement uses TRBV6-4 and TRBJ2-3; 12 bases line up with TRBD2. V lost 0 bases, J lost 9 bases, and 4 bases stayed unmatched. This CDR3 region has 15 residues. In germline, CDR1 is MRHNA, CDR2 SNTAGT. CDR3: CASSDSTSGSETQYF. DNA of the CDR3: TGTGCCAGCAGTGACTCGACTAGCGGGAGTGAGACGCAGTATTTT.

The chain uses TRBV5-1 and TRBJ1-2; 9 bases match TRBD1. The CDR3 is 17 residues long. V lost 2 bases to trimming and J lost 1 base; unmatched junction nucleotides: 9. CDR1 SGHRS and CDR2 YFSETQ come from the germline V gene. The CDR3 bases are TGCGCCAGCAGCTTCCGACAGGGGGGTGGCGTTAACTATGGCTACACCTTC. This sequence encodes CASSFRQGGGVNYGYTF. Drawing the rest from reference TRBV5-1 and TRBJ1-2, the complete variable domain is KAGVTQTPRYLIKTRGQQVTLSCSPISGHRSVSWYQQTPGQGLQFLFEYFSETQRNKGNFPGRFSGRQFSNSRSEMNVSTLELGDSALYLCASSFRQGGGVNYGYTFGSGTRLTVV.

The chain is built from TRBV9 and TRBJ2-1, with D possibly TRBD1 on 5 matching bases. Per germline, CDR1 SGDLS and CDR2 YYNGEE. The CDR3 length is 15 residues. V was trimmed by 4 bases and J by 5 bases, leaving 16 bases between them. CDR3 sequence: CASSPRPSGHNEQFF. The DNA for the CDR3 is TGTGCCAGCAGCCCCCGTCCCTCAGGGCACAATGAGCAGTTCTTC.

The genes are TRBV28 and TRBJ1-2; D ambiguous. Germline values: CDR1 MDHEN, CDR2 SYDVKM. The V gene lost 4 bases and the J gene lost 4 bases, with 10 bases spanning the gap. The CDR3 spans 13 residues. The CDR3 DNA follows: TGTGCCAGCAGTTGGGCTCGGTCCTATGGCTACACCTTC. It encodes CASSWARSYGYTF.

This clone was counted ten times or more. The chain recombines TRBV19 with TRBJ2-7; 9 nucleotides align to TRBD1. The V and J ends lost 5 bases and 1 base, in that order; junction bases with no gene match: 3. Germline loops: CDR1 LNHDA, CDR2 SQIVND (reference sequence). This CDR3 spans 14 amino acids. CDR3 protein: CASSRDRASYEQYF. CDR3 DNA sequence: TGTGCCAGTAGTCGGGACAGGGCTTCCTACGAGCAGTACTTC.

The chain recombines TRBV7-9 with TRBJ2-7; TRBD2 matches at 7 bases. The germline V gene encodes CDR1 SEHNR and CDR2 FQNEAQ (reference sequence). V lost 5 bases and J lost 0; bases outside the gene matches: 7. The CDR3 contains 15 residues. Written as DNA, the CDR3 is TGTGCCAGCAGCCAGACTAGCTCAATCTCCTACGAGCAGTACTTC. This codes for CASSQTSSISYEQYF.

The chain carries TRBV28 and TRBJ2-7, with 8 bases aligning to TRBD2. Germline V gene lookup returns CDR1 MDHEN and CDR2 SYDVKM. The CDR3 runs to 14 residues. Trimming at V came to 2 bases and at J to 5 bases, leaving 5 bases not matched to a gene. The CDR3 DNA follows: TGTGCCAGCAGTTTAAGCGGGAGTATCCACGAGCAGTACTTC. Translated, it gives CASSLSGSIHEQYF.

The J gene is TRBJ1-4, the V gene TRBV5-4, with 8 positions matching TRBD1. Germline CDR1 and CDR2: SGHNT and YYREEE (reference sequence). The CDR3 is made up of 14 amino acids. The junction had 2 bases not matched to a gene; V was cut back by 0 bases and J by 7 bases. In nucleotides, the CDR3 is TGTGCCAGCAGCTTGGGACAGGGGCTTGAAAAACTGTTTTTT. As protein: CASSLGQGLEKLFF.

This chain uses TRBV5-1 with TRBJ2-1; 9 nucleotides line up with TRBD2. Germline lookup yields CDR1 SGHRS and CDR2 YFSETQ. V gave up 5 bases and J gave up 9 bases; unmatched junction bases: 15. This CDR3 is 16 amino acids long. The CDR3 coding sequence is TGCGCCAGCAGTCCCCTCGCGGGAGGGCCGAAGAGTGAGCAGTTCTTC. Protein: CASSPLAGGPKSEQFF.

V and J are TRBV4-1 and TRBJ1-1; 7 bases line up with TRBD1. The trim removed 3 bases at V and 2 bases at J, leaving 9 bases unmatched. The CDR3 consists of 16 residues. Per the germline V gene, CDR1 is MGHRA and CDR2 is YSYEKL. This chain's CDR3 is CASSHTTGTVNTEAFF. The CDR3, as DNA: TGCGCCAGCAGCCACACGACCGGGACAGTTAACACTGAAGCTTTCTTT.

The genes are TRBV9 and TRBJ2-1, with 9 bases aligning to TRBD1. The germline V gene encodes CDR1 SGDLS and CDR2 YYNGEE. The V segment lost 4 bases and the J segment 0 bases; nucleotides outside the gene matches: 14. The CDR3 is 19 amino acids. The CDR3, as DNA: TGTGCCAGCAGCCCCACACCGGGACAGGGTAAAGGCTCCTACAATGAGCAGTTCTTC. Translated, it gives CASSPTPGQGKGSYNEQFF.

The rearrangement uses TRBV3-1 (or the pseudogene TRBV3-2) and TRBJ2-3, with TRBD1 identical over 10 bases. Germline CDR1 reads LGHDT; CDR2 reads YNNKEL (reference sequence). Unmatched junction bases numbered 8, after V lost 4 bases and J lost 1 base. The CDR3 length is 17 residues. The CDR3 region is CASSLTTGTGGTDTQYF. CDR3 in DNA: TGTGCCAGCAGCCTAACCACCGGGACAGGGGGCACAGATACGCAGTATTTT.

CDR3 bases: TGCGCCAGCAGCTTGGAGGGGCCCGGAGGGGGAAACACCATATATTTT. It encodes CASSLEGPGGGNTIYF. The genes are TRBV5-1 and TRBJ1-3; possibly TRBD1 for D (5 bases). Deletions cut 0 bases from V and 4 bases from J, with 14 bases between. The CDR3 is 16 amino acids. Germline loops: CDR1 SGHRS, CDR2 YFSETQ.